Below are 18 T cell receptor beta chains sequenced from a single sample in a study of CD8+ T cells in alopecia areata. The treatment was: oral pan-JAK inhibitor, 5-10 mg twice daily. Investigators isolated RNA and reverse transcribed it into cDNA to act as the sequencing template. Clones were sequenced by immunoSEQ multiplex PCR, and TCRdb holds only the in-frame ones, with some missing. This table has under 200,000 clones, approximately 65% appearing once. Sequenced material: CD4+ T cells sorted from blood, taken at week 4, from a patient treated with tofacitinib. The origin of the receptors is a human donor with alopecia areata.

The genes are TRBV6-5 and TRBJ2-4, with a possible D match to TRBD1 (6 bases). CDR1 and CDR2 from the germline V gene are MNHEY and SVGAGI. This CDR3 comprises 15 residues. V dropped 5 bases and J dropped 6 bases, with 17 bases sitting between them. CDR3: CASSVNRQAINIQYF. CDR3 in DNA: TGTGCCAGCAGTGTAAATAGACAGGCGATAAACATTCAGTACTTC.

As concerns this clone: A read error may account for a junction end that differs from germline. The chain is built from TRBV4-1 and TRBJ2-7; perhaps TRBD1 as D (5 bases). Germline values: CDR1 MGHRA, CDR2 YSYEKL. This CDR3 spans 15 amino acids. The chain's CDR3 is CTSSQSFTGYYEQYF. In DNA, the CDR3 is TGCACCAGCAGCCAGAGCTTCACAGGATACTACGAGCAGTACTTC.

The chain has TRBV5-6 and TRBJ2-6; D is unclear. Trimming shortened V by 4 bases and J by 4 bases, and 12 bases separated the two germline ends. Germline CDR1 and CDR2: SGHDT and YYEEEE. This CDR3 has 15 residues. Here the CDR3 reads CASSRVPDGANVLTF. DNA of the CDR3: TGTGCCAGCAGCCGGGTACCTGACGGGGCCAACGTCCTGACTTTC.

The CDR3 is CAWSGDGNQPQHF. For the CDR3, the DNA is TGTGCCTGGAGCGGGGACGGGAATCAGCCCCAGCATTTT. The rearrangement uses TRBV30 and TRBJ1-5; possible D gene TRBD1, 5 bases. The CDR3 runs to 13 residues. Germline V lookup: CDR1 GTSNPN, CDR2 SVGIG (reference sequence). Trimming cost V 3 bases and J 4 bases, with 10 bases left between them.

The chain uses TRBV2 and TRBJ1-1; unclear D gene. V was shortened by 8 bases and J by 0 bases, with 10 bases between the two germline ends. The CDR3 spans 13 residues. From germline, CDR1 is SNHLY and CDR2 FYNNEI. The CDR3 sequence: CASYVMVNTEAFF. In DNA, the CDR3 is TGTGCCAGCTACGTTATGGTGAACACTGAAGCTTTCTTT.

This chain joins TRBV7-2 and TRBJ1-2; no firm D call. The CDR3 spans 14 residues. Trimming stripped 5 bases from V and 6 bases from J, with 16 bases between. Germline-derived CDR1 and CDR2 are SGHTA and FQGNSA. In nucleotides, the CDR3 is TGTGCCAGCAGCCCTAGGGAACAGCAAGATGGCTACACCTTC. Translating gives CASSPREQQDGYTF.

V usage is TRBV7-3 and J usage is TRBJ2-5, with unresolved D. V dropped 4 bases and J dropped 2 bases, with 8 bases sitting between them. CDR3 length equals 13 residues. From germline, CDR1 is SGHTA and CDR2 FQGTGA. CDR3 bases: TGTGCCAGCAGCTCGACCCCACAAGAGACCCAGTACTTC. Protein: CASSSTPQETQYF.

This chain uses TRBV29-1 with TRBJ1-1; D not resolved. CDR1 SQVTM and CDR2 ANQGSEA come from the germline V gene. The CDR3 is 10 amino acids. With 3 bases removed from V and 9 bases from J, the gap between germline ends came to 8 bases. The CDR3 coding sequence is TGCAGCGTTGAGGATGTGAAAGCTTTCTTT. Its protein is CSVEDVKAFF. Combining the CDR3 with reference TRBV29-1 and TRBJ1-1 gives the whole variable domain SAVISQKPSRDICQRGTSLTIQCQVDSQVTMMFWYRQQPGQSLTLIATANQGSEATYESGFVIDKFPISRPNLTFSTLTVSNMSPEDSSIYLCSVEDVKAFFGQGTRLTVV.

This clone was seen a few times. The rearrangement uses TRBV29-1 and TRBJ1-1; D remains unclear. The germline CDR1 and CDR2 sequences are SQVTM and ANQGSEA. The CDR3 length is 14 residues. Trimming pared 1 base from V and 0 bases from J, leaving 9 bases between. DNA of the CDR3: TGCAGCGTTGAAGGAGTAGCTATGAACACTGAAGCTTTCTTT. It yields the protein CSVEGVAMNTEAFF.

The chain recombines TRBV27 with TRBJ1-2; 7 positions match TRBD1. V dropped 0 bases and J dropped 3; count of bases not matched to a gene: 10. This CDR3 is built from 17 residues. Germline V CDR1 and CDR2: MNHEY, SMNVEV (reference sequence). The CDR3 DNA reads as TGTGCCAGCAGTTTATCGTCACGGGACAGACGTGACTATGGCTACACCTTC. Translation gives CASSLSSRDRRDYGYTF.

The chain couples TRBV23-1 to TRBJ2-5; D ambiguous. Being an ORF, TRBV23-1 has a function that is uncertain. This CDR3 region has 13 residues. Trimming pared 11 bases from V and 1 base from J, leaving 14 bases between. CDR3 amino acids: CAPRTDSQETQYF. CDR3 bases: TGCGCCCCGCGAACAGATTCCCAAGAGACCCAGTACTTC.

The chain combines TRBV11-2 with TRBJ2-1; unclear D gene. The CDR3 loop spans 11 amino acids. CDR1 is SGHAT, CDR2 FQNNGV, per germline. V was trimmed by 1 base and J by 10 bases, leaving 5 bases between them. Here the CDR3 reads CASSLVREQFF. CDR3 bases: TGTGCCAGCAGCTTAGTGAGGGAGCAGTTCTTC.

The genes are TRBV5-1 and TRBJ1-1; D gene uncertain. The CDR3 contains 15 residues. The germline V gene has CDR1 SGHRS and CDR2 YFSETQ. V lost 3 bases to trimming and J lost 0 bases, with 12 bases between them. Written as DNA, the CDR3 is TGCGCCAGCAGCTCAAATGGAGGGATGAACACTGAAGCTTTCTTT. Translating gives CASSSNGGMNTEAFF.

The genes are TRBV11-2 and TRBJ1-1; a weak D match, TRBD1 (5 bases). The germline CDR1 and CDR2 sequences are SGHAT and FQNNGV. The CDR3 totals 14 residues. V lost 5 bases to trimming and J lost 2 bases, with 12 bases between them. The CDR3 nucleotides are TGTGCCAGCAGCATCAACAGGTTAAACACTGAAGCTTTCTTT. Translated, it gives CASSINRLNTEAFF.

This chain links TRBV2 with TRBJ2-5, with D possibly matching TRBD2 (6 bases). The ends were cut back, 8 bases at V and 7 bases at J, with 17 bases in the middle. Germline V lookup: CDR1 SNHLY, CDR2 FYNNEI. The CDR3 is made up of 13 amino acids. CDR3 sequence (DNA): TGTGCCAGCCCTCTGACCGGGGGAGGGACCCAGTACTTC. Protein sequence: CASPLTGGGTQYF. Full variable domain (outside the CDR3, taken from reference TRBV2 and TRBJ2-5): EPEVTQTPSHQVTQMGQEVILRCVPISNHLYFYWYRQILGQKVEFLVSFYNNEISEKSEIFDDQFSVERPDGSNFTLKIRSTKLEDSAMYFCASPLTGGGTQYFGPGTRLLVL.

V usage is TRBV29-1 and J usage is TRBJ2-7; D not resolved. V was cut by 7 bases and J by 3 bases, with 10 bases left in between. The CDR3 sequence is 11 residues long. CDR1 is SQVTM, CDR2 ANQGSEA, per germline. The CDR3 sequence is CSGGGDYEQYF. In DNA, the CDR3 is TGCAGCGGAGGTGGGGACTACGAGCAGTACTTC.

The chain links TRBV6-5 to TRBJ2-6; a possible D gene is TRBD2 (5 bases). The V and J ends lost 2 bases and 2 bases respectively, with 10 bases between them. Per the germline V gene, CDR1 is MNHEY and CDR2 is SVGAGI. This CDR3 contains 16 residues. CDR3 sequence: CASSYHTRTGANVLTF. The CDR3 DNA follows: TGTGCCAGCAGTTACCATACTAGGACTGGGGCCAACGTCCTGACTTTC.

This clone was found a few times. The V and J genes are TRBV29-1 and TRBJ1-2; 8 bases align to TRBD1. CDR3 length: 15 amino acids. Germline assignment: CDR1 SQVTM and CDR2 ANQGSEA. V lost 3 bases and J lost 8; bases outside the gene matches: 14. The CDR3 protein is CSVDSRTGMSEGYTF. CDR3 nucleotides: TGCAGCGTTGATTCTCGGACAGGGATGAGTGAAGGCTACACCTTC.